The clone carrying this TCR beta chain showed up just a few times. Distinct nucleotide sequences in the sample also encode this CDR3. Only in-frame clones appear in the TCRdb table, and some are missing; sequencing was by immunoSEQ multiplex PCR. The sample lists about 74,000 clones; 88% were seen once. This entry is derived from a study of blood T cell repertoires in COVID-19. Study-level information: COVID-19 samples from acute and convalescent phases originated in the United States, Italy and Spain. Nucleic acid was either cDNA or gDNA, and it came from T cells, B-cell-depleted T cells, or PBMCs.

The length of the CDR3 is 13 residues. The V end lost 1 base, the J end lost 3 bases, and 6 bases lay between the germline ends. Per germline, CDR1 SGHTA and CDR2 FQGTGA. Sequenced: peripheral blood. This TCR was recovered from an elderly woman with acute or convalescent COVID-19. The V and J genes are TRBV7-3 and TRBJ1-1, with D possibly matching TRBD1 (5 bases). The CDR3 spells CASSLRGDTEAFF. The CDR3 DNA reads TGTGCCAGCAGCTTAAGGGGGGACACTGAAGCTTTCTTT.